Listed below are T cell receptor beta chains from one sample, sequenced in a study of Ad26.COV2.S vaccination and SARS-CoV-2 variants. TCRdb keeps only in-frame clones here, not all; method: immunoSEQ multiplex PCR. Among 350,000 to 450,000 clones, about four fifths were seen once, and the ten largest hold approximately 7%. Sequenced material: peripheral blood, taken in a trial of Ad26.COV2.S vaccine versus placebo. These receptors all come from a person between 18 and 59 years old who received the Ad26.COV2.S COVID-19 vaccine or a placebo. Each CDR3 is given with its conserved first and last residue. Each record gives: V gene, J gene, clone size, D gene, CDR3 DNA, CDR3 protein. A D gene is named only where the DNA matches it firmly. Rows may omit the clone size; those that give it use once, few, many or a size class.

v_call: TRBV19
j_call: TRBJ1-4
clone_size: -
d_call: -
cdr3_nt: TGTGCCAGTAGTATAATCGGGGCGGAAAAACTGTTTTTT
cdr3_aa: CASSIIGAEKLFF

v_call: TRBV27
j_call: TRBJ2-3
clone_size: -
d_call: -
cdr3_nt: TGTGCCAGCAGCCTGGGGGACACCACAGATACGCAGTATTTT
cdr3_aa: CASSLGDTTDTQYF

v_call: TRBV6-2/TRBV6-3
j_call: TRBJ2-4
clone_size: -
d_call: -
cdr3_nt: TGTGCCAGCAGCCCACTCGGCGGACAAGCTAACATTCAGTACTTC
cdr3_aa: CASSPLGGQANIQYF

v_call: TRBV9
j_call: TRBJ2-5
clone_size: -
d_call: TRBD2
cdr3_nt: TGTGCCAGCAGCCCCCTGGGGTTAGCGGGAGAGGGAGAGACCCAGTACTTC
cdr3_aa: CASSPLGLAGEGETQYF

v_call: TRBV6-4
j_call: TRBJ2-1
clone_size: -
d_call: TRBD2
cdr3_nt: TGTGCCAGCAGTGATGGGACTAGCGGAAATGAGCAGTTCTTC
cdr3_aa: CASSDGTSGNEQFF

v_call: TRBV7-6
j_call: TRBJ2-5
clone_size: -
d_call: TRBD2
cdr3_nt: TGTGCCAGCAGCTTAGATGGCGGGGGACTACAAGAGACCCAGTACTTC
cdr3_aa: CASSLDGGGLQETQYF

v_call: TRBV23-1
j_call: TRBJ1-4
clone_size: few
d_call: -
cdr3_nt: TGCGCCAGCAGTCAAGGAGTAGACGTCCCAGAGGAAAAACTGTTTTTT
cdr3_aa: CASSQGVDVPEEKLFF

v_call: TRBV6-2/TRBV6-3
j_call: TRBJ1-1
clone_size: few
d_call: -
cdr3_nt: TGTGCCAGCAGTTACTCTACAGGGAAAACTGAAGCTTTCTTT
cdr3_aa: CASSYSTGKTEAFF

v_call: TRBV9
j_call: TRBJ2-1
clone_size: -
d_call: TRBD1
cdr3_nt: TGTGCCAGCAGCGCCGTGACAGGGGGCAGTGAGCAGTTCTTC
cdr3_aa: CASSAVTGGSEQFF

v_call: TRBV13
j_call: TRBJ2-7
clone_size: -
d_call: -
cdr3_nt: TGTGCCAGCACTCGCGCCGGTGGAACCTACGAGCAGTACTTC
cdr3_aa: CASTRAGGTYEQYF

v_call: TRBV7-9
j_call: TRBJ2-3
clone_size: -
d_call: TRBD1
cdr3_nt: TGTGCCAGCAGCTTGACCGGACGCATAGGGGGCTTCATGCAGTATTTT
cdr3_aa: CASSLTGRIGGFMQYF

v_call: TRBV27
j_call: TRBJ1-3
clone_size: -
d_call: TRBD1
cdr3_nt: TGTGCCAGCAGTTTAAGCAGGGGGGCTGGAAACACCATATATTTT
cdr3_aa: CASSLSRGAGNTIYF

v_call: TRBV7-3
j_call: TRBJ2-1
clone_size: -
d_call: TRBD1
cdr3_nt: TGTGCCAGCAGCTCACAACTGGGCAGGGGGAATCGTGATGAGCAGTTCTTC
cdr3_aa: CASSSQLGRGNRDEQFF

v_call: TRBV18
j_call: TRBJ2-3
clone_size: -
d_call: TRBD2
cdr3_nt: TGTGCCAGCTCACCGCTCGGACTAGCGGGGGGAAAGGCATCGGATACGCAGTATTTT
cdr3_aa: CASSPLGLAGGKASDTQYF